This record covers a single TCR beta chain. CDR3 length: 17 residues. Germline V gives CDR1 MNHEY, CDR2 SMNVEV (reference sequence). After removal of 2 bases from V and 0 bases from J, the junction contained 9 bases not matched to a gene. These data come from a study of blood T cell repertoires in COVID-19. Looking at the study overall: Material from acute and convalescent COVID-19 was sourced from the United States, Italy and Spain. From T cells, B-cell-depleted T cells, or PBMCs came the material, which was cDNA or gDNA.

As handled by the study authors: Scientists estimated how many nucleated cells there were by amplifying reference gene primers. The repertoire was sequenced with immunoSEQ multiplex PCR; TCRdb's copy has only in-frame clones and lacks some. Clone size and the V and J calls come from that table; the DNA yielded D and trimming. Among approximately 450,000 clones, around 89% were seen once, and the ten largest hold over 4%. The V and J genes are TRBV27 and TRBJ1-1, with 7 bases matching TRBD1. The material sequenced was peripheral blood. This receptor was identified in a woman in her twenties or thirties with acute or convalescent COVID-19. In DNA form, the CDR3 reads TGTGCCAGCAGTTTAATGGGCAGGGGGAAGATGAACACTGAAGCTTTCTTT. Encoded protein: CASSLMGRGKMNTEAFF.